The 20 T cell receptor beta chains given below trace back to one sample, sequenced in a study of blood T cell repertoires in COVID-19. TCRdb's copy holds only in-frame clones and misses some; the assay was immunoSEQ multiplex PCR. The sample carries 200,000 to 300,000 clones, around 83% recorded once. The sample comprised peripheral blood. The source of these receptors is a man at least 80 years old with acute or convalescent COVID-19.

This sequence joins TRBV20-1 and TRBJ2-1; the D gene is possibly TRBD1 (5 bases). This CDR3 has 14 residues. CDR1 DFQATT and CDR2 SNEGSKA come from the germline V gene (reference sequence). V gave up 3 bases and J gave up 1 base, with 10 bases separating them. The DNA for the CDR3 is TGCAGTGCTAGTTCCGGACAATCCTACAATGAGCAGTTCTTC. Its protein is CSASSGQSYNEQFF.

This clone was detected only once. Here the CDR3 DNA reads TGCGCCAGCAGCCACGGTCCGGGGCGGGAGGGGACTGAAGCTTTCTTT. It encodes CASSHGPGREGTEAFF. This chain connects TRBV5-1 to TRBJ1-1, with a weak D call TRBD1 (5 bases). The germline CDR1 and CDR2 sequences are SGHRS and YFSETQ. Between the trimmed V and J ends, which lost 4 bases and 5 bases, there was a span of 21 bases. CDR3 length: 16 amino acids.

The sample holds one count of this clone. The chain is built from TRBV19 and TRBJ1-4, with a weak D call TRBD1 (6 bases). CDR3 length: 15 residues. V shed 6 bases and J shed 7 bases, with 18 bases lying between them. Germline V CDR1 and CDR2: LNHDA, SQIVND (reference sequence). Here the CDR3 reads CASSNQRGRFEKLFF. The CDR3 coding sequence is TGTGCCAGTAGCAATCAGCGGGGGCGTTTTGAAAAACTGTTTTTT.

Points on this clone: This sample also contains other DNA sequences that code for the same CDR3. This chain connects TRBV5-1 to TRBJ2-3; 8 bases agree with TRBD2. V lost 7 bases to trimming and J lost 0 bases; unmatched junction nucleotides: 7. Germline CDR1 SGHRS, CDR2 YFSETQ. This CDR3 spans 15 amino acids. CDR3 residues: CASSFSGESTDTQYF. CDR3 nucleotide sequence: TGCGCCAGCTCGTTTAGCGGGGAAAGCACAGATACGCAGTATTTT.

V is TRBV15 and J is TRBJ2-1; 12 bases fit TRBD2. Germline lookup yields CDR1 LNHNV and CDR2 YYDKDF (reference sequence). The junction had 9 bases not matched to a gene; V was cut back by 6 bases and J by 6 bases. This CDR3 is 16 amino acids long. CDR3 nucleotides: TGTGCCACCAGGTCCCTAGCGGGAGGGCCCCGCAATGAGCAGTTCTTC. This encodes CATRSLAGGPRNEQFF.

The chain recombines TRBV5-1 with TRBJ2-2, with a weak D call TRBD2 (5 bases). The CDR3 consists of 16 residues. Germline CDR1 and CDR2: SGHRS and YFSETQ. V lost 1 base and J 5 bases, leaving 15 bases between the germline ends. Here the CDR3 DNA reads TGCGCCAGCAGCTTGCAGGCAGCGGCAGGAACCGGGGAGCTGTTTTTT. Amino acids: CASSLQAAAGTGELFF.

A few counts support this clone. V is TRBV2 and J is TRBJ1-5; 10 bases fit TRBD1. V shed 6 bases and J 2 bases; nucleotides not matched to a gene: 10. This CDR3 comprises 17 residues. Germline lookup yields CDR1 SNHLY and CDR2 FYNNEI. CDR3 sequence reads: CASSGGQGPPRNQPQHF. CDR3 coding DNA: TGTGCCAGCAGCGGGGGACAGGGGCCCCCCCGCAATCAGCCCCAGCATTTT.

The gene calls are TRBV27 and TRBJ2-4, with D perhaps matching TRBD1 (5 bases). Germline lookup yields CDR1 MNHEY and CDR2 SMNVEV (reference sequence). V lost 8 bases and J lost 0, with 14 bases in between. The CDR3 extends over 15 amino acids. The CDR3: CASGALGIAKNIQYF. In nucleotides, the CDR3 is TGTGCCAGCGGGGCACTGGGGATAGCCAAAAACATTCAGTACTTC.

The rearrangement links TRBV29-1 to TRBJ1-2, with TRBD1 matching 10 bases. The V gene's germline CDR1 is SQVTM and CDR2 ANQGSEA. The CDR3 is 12 residues long. Losses at the gene ends were 4 bases for V and 8 bases for J; bases not matched to a gene: 4. The CDR3 bases are TGCAGCGTTGGGGGACAGGGGAAGGGCTACACCTTC. This gives the protein CSVGGQGKGYTF. The whole variable domain, filled in from reference TRBV29-1 and TRBJ1-2, reads SAVISQKPSRDICQRGTSLTIQCQVDSQVTMMFWYRQQPGQSLTLIATANQGSEATYESGFVIDKFPISRPNLTFSTLTVSNMSPEDSSIYLCSVGGQGKGYTFGSGTRLTVV.

V and J are TRBV18 and TRBJ2-7; 8 nucleotides agree with TRBD2. Germline V gene lookup returns CDR1 KGHSH and CDR2 LQKENI. V lost 6 bases to trimming and J lost 5 bases; unmatched junction nucleotides: 6. This CDR3 has 13 amino acids. The CDR3 coding sequence is TGTGCCAGCTCCCCCGGGGGGGCCCACGAGCAGTACTTC. Amino acids: CASSPGGAHEQYF.

V and J are TRBV18 and TRBJ2-2, with 9 bases lining up with TRBD2. Germline CDR1 KGHSH, CDR2 LQKENI. The CDR3 runs 16 residues. V dropped 3 bases and J dropped 3; count of bases not matched to a gene: 5. CDR3 sequence reads: CASSPRLADYTGELFF. CDR3 DNA: TGTGCCAGCTCACCCCGACTAGCGGATTACACCGGGGAGCTGTTTTTT.

V gene TRBV29-1 combines with J gene TRBJ2-2; TRBD1 agrees at 9 bases. This CDR3 is built from 15 residues. Per germline, CDR1 SQVTM and CDR2 ANQGSEA. The trim removed 6 bases at V and 0 bases at J, leaving 5 bases unmatched. CDR3 protein: CSVDTGGSNTGELFF. For the CDR3, the DNA is TGCAGCGTAGACACAGGGGGCTCGAACACCGGGGAGCTGTTTTTT.

This clone was picked up one time. The rearrangement links TRBV5-1 to TRBJ1-3; D gene ambiguous. Germline values: CDR1 SGHRS, CDR2 YFSETQ. V was clipped by 5 bases and J by 2 bases, with 11 bases between them. This CDR3 has 14 amino acids. The CDR3, as DNA: TGCGCCAGCAGTTTGTCCTCTACTGGAAACACCATATATTTT. Protein product: CASSLSSTGNTIYF.

The gene calls are TRBV29-1 and TRBJ1-2; 7 bases align to TRBD1. CDR1 and CDR2 (germline): SQVTM, ANQGSEA. There are 15 residues in the CDR3. J was trimmed by 4 bases and V by 8 bases; bases with no gene match: 16. The CDR3 region has the DNA TGCAGCTTCAGGGACAGCTCAGCTCAAGGCTATGGCTACACCTTC. Translation: CSFRDSSAQGYGYTF.

This sequence joins TRBV5-1 and TRBJ2-5; a weak D match, TRBD1 (6 bases). This CDR3 is built from 13 residues. Germline V gene sequence: CDR1 SGHRS, CDR2 YFSETQ. Trimming took 0 bases from V and 5 from J, leaving 8 bases between them. The CDR3 protein is CASSLARGETQYF. CDR3 in DNA: TGCGCCAGCAGCTTGGCCAGGGGTGAGACCCAGTACTTC. The variable domain in full, completed from reference TRBV5-1 and TRBJ2-5, reads KAGVTQTPRYLIKTRGQQVTLSCSPISGHRSVSWYQQTPGQGLQFLFEYFSETQRNKGNFPGRFSGRQFSNSRSEMNVSTLELGDSALYLCASSLARGETQYFGPGTRLLVL.

At least ten counts were recorded for this clone. This chain uses TRBV2 with TRBJ1-3; D is unresolved. The germline V gene encodes CDR1 SNHLY and CDR2 FYNNEI. The CDR3 consists of 14 residues. V was trimmed by 4 bases and J by 0 bases, leaving 7 bases between them. Here the CDR3 reads CASSVQSSGNTIYF. Written as DNA, the CDR3 is TGTGCCAGCAGTGTACAGAGCTCTGGAAACACCATATATTTT.

This chain's CDR3 is CATSDSGARGYTF. CDR3 DNA: TGTGCCACCAGTGATTCAGGGGCGAGAGGCTACACCTTC. The rearrangement links TRBV24-1 to TRBJ1-2; possibly TRBD1 for D (6 bases). V lost 2 bases and J lost 8, with 11 bases in between. The CDR3 runs 13 residues. Germline CDR1 KGHDR, CDR2 SFDVKD.

J is TRBJ1-3 and V is TRBV7-9; no reliable D call. This CDR3 is built from 16 residues. Germline V gene sequence: CDR1 SEHNR, CDR2 FQNEAQ (reference sequence). V was pared by 0 bases and J by 2 bases, with 11 bases between. CDR3 region: CASSLALTATGNTIYF. The CDR3 nucleotides are TGTGCCAGCAGCTTAGCGTTAACAGCCACTGGAAACACCATATATTTT.

The chain is built from TRBV27 and TRBJ2-3, with 7 bases that match TRBD1. Per germline, CDR1 MNHEY and CDR2 SMNVEV (reference sequence). J gave up 5 bases and V 1 base, and 6 bases lay outside the gene matches. CDR3 length: 15 residues. CDR3 sequence (DNA): TGTGCCAGCAGTTTATGGGGACAGAGGGTAGATACGCAGTATTTT. Amino acid sequence: CASSLWGQRVDTQYF.

This clone showed up just a few times. V gene TRBV24-1 combines with J gene TRBJ1-5; D might be TRBD1 (6 bases). Trimming cost V 3 bases and J 7 bases, with 12 bases left between them. The CDR3 is 14 amino acids. The germline CDR1 and CDR2 sequences are KGHDR and SFDVKD. CDR3 residues: CATSDPRQAQPQHF. The CDR3 DNA follows: TGTGCCACCAGTGATCCCCGACAGGCCCAGCCCCAGCATTTT.